This T cell receptor beta chain derives from a study of identical twins. The V end lost 0 bases, the J end lost 4 bases, and 8 bases lay between the germline ends. This CDR3 comprises 14 residues. Germline V gene lookup returns CDR1 SGDLS and CDR2 YYNGEE. TCRdb recomputed calls from the 5' RACE reads with MiXCR, one row per CDR3 protein. The sample includes some 440,000 distinct CDR3 sequences, 24% seen only once; the top ten take over 2.5%. These sequences were also reported in another study, on T cells expressing NK-cell markers.

The rearrangement joins TRBV9 to TRBJ2-1; no reliable D call. This receptor was obtained from a woman younger than 30 in good health. Sequencing was done on a sample of CD4+ T cells sorted from blood. CDR3 sequence reads: CASSVGRAYNEQFF. In nucleotides, the CDR3 is TGTGCCAGCAGCGTAGGGAGAGCGTACAATGAGCAGTTCTTC.